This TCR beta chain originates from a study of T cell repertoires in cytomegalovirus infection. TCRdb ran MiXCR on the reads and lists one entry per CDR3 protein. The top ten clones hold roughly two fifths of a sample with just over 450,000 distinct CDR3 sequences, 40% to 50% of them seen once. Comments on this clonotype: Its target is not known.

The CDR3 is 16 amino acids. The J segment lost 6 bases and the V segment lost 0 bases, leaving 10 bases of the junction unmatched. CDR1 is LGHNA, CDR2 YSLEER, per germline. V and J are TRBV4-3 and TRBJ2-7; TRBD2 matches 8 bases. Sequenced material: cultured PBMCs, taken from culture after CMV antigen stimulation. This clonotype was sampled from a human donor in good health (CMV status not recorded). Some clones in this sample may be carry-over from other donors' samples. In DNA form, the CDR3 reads TGCGCCAGCAGCCAAGATAGGGGACTAGTTGTCGCCGAGCAGTACTTC. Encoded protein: CASSQDRGLVVAEQYF.